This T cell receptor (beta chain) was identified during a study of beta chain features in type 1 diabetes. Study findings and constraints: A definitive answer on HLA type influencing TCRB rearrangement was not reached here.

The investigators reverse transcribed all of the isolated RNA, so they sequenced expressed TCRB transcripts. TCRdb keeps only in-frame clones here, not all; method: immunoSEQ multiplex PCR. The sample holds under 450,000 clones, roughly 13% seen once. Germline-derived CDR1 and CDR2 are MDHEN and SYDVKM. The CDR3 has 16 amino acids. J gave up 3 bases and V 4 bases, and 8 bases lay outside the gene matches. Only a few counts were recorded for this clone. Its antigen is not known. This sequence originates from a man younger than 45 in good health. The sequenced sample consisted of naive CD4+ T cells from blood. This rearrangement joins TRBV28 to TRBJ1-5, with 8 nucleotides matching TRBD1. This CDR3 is CASSYRQGRANQPQHF. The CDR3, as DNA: TGTGCCAGCAGTTACCGACAGGGGAGGGCCAATCAGCCCCAGCATTTT. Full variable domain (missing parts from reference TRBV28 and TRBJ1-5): DVKVTQSSRYLVKRTGEKVFLECVQDMDHENMFWYRQDPGLGLRLIYFSYDVKMKEKGDIPEGYSVSREKKERFSLILESASTNQTSMYLCASSYRQGRANQPQHFGDGTRLSIL.